Reported below is one TCR beta chain. Its target is not known. This sample is drawn from a study of blood T cells in healthy people across ages. General study findings and limits: Because donor CMV status was unknown, expanded clonotype changes were possibly confounded.

For the second PCR, which ran for about 7 to 11 cycles, a sample-barcoded 5' primer and a J-beta primer mix were used. TCRdb passed the 5' RACE reads through MiXCR, listing each CDR3 protein once. The repertoire includes some 880,000 distinct CDR3 sequences, about 37% of them detected once, and 10% to 15% sits in the top ten. Each donor's blood draw was around 9.2 milliliters of peripheral blood. Each sample gave at least 6 million isolated PBMCs. Extractions gave at least 5.5 micrograms of total RNA per sample. Germline CDR1 is MNHEY and CDR2 is SVGEGT. This CDR3 is built from 15 residues. V was pared by 7 bases and J by 7 bases, with 15 bases of the junction left unmatched.

V gene TRBV6-2 or TRBV6-3 combines with J gene TRBJ2-5; TRBD1 matches at 7 bases. This TCR was recovered from a man aged 18 to 29 in good health. Sequenced material: blood. The CDR3: CASNPVSEPGGTQYF. Written as DNA, the CDR3 is TGTGCCAGCAATCCCGTGAGTGAGCCAGGGGGGACCCAGTACTTC.